One and the same sample provided the 17 T cell receptor beta chains below, sequenced in a study of cytomegalovirus exposure and HLA in healthy donors. Researchers ran the PCR with 60 Vbeta and 13 Jbeta primers. TCRdb's table, derived via immunoSEQ multiplex PCR, lists solely in-frame clones and lacks some. The sample lists under 150,000 clones; 80% to 90% were seen once. The sequenced sample was PBMCs. The receptors come from a woman in her thirties or forties in good health and CMV-seropositive.

This chain links TRBV2 with TRBJ1-3; 7 bases align to TRBD1. Trimming removed 4 bases from V and 7 bases from J; junction bases left unmatched: 4. The CDR3 runs 13 residues. The germline V gene has CDR1 SNHLY and CDR2 FYNNEI. The CDR3 protein is CASSAQGVNTIYF. CDR3 DNA: TGTGCCAGCAGTGCTCAGGGGGTCAACACCATATATTTT.

This clone was recorded a few times. The rearrangement uses TRBV7-9 and TRBJ1-1; the D gene is possibly TRBD1 (5 bases). The CDR3 covers 14 residues. The germline gives CDR1 SEHNR, CDR2 FQNEAQ (reference sequence). V was trimmed by 7 bases and J by 1 base, leaving 13 bases between them. The CDR3 spells CASTRQTSNTEAFF. The CDR3 DNA is TGTGCCAGCACAAGACAGACTTCGAACACTGAAGCTTTCTTT. Based on the CDR3 plus reference TRBV7-9 and TRBJ1-1, the full variable domain is DTGVSQNPRHKITKRGQNVTFRCDPISEHNRLYWYRQTLGQGPEFLTYFQNEAQLEKSRLLSDRFSAERPKGSFSTLEIQRTEQGDSAMYLCASTRQTSNTEAFFGQGTRLTVV.

This chain joins TRBV28 and TRBJ2-7, with D perhaps TRBD1 (5 bases). The V end lost 3 bases, the J end lost 1 base, and 10 bases lay between the germline ends. Germline V gene data show CDR1 as MDHEN and CDR2 as SYDVKM. The CDR3 is 14 amino acids. CDR3 bases: TGTGCCAGCAGTTTGCGGACAAGGTCCTACGAGCAGTACTTC. It is translated as CASSLRTRSYEQYF. Supplemented by reference TRBV28 and TRBJ2-7, the full variable domain reads DVKVTQSSRYLVKRTGEKVFLECVQDMDHENMFWYRQDPGLGLRLIYFSYDVKMKEKGDIPEGYSVSREKKERFSLILESASTNQTSMYLCASSLRTRSYEQYFGPGTRLTVT.

This chain uses TRBV27 with TRBJ2-7; 8 bases map to TRBD1. The CDR3 runs 14 residues. The germline gives CDR1 MNHEY, CDR2 SMNVEV (reference sequence). Unmatched junction bases numbered 2, after V lost 1 base and J lost 3 bases. The CDR3 region is CASSLYGQGYEQYF. In DNA, the CDR3 is TGTGCCAGCAGTTTATACGGACAGGGCTACGAGCAGTACTTC.

This clone came up once. The chain has TRBV20-1 and TRBJ1-1, with D unclear. The CDR3 extends over 11 amino acids. The germline V and J ends were trimmed by 8 bases and 4 bases, with 11 bases remaining between them. The germline gives CDR1 DFQATT, CDR2 SNEGSKA (reference sequence). Here the CDR3 DNA reads TGCAGTAAGACTGATGGCACTGAAGCTTTCTTT. Protein sequence: CSKTDGTEAFF.

The gene calls are TRBV6-5 and TRBJ1-2; no definite D call. V shed 10 bases and J shed 4 bases, with 7 bases lying between them. The CDR3 totals 10 residues. Looked up from germline, CDR1 is MNHEY and CDR2 is SVGAGI. Here the CDR3 reads CATLSYGYTF. DNA of the CDR3: TGTGCCACCCTGAGCTATGGCTACACCTTC.

The rearrangement uses TRBV6-1 and TRBJ1-1; D gene uncertain. V lost 0 bases to trimming and J lost 1 base, with 9 bases between them. Germline lookup yields CDR1 MNHNS and CDR2 SASEGT. The CDR3 is made up of 15 amino acids. Here the CDR3 DNA reads TGTGCCAGCAGTGAAGCGCGGCCGGCGAACACTGAAGCTTTCTTT. Its translation is CASSEARPANTEAFF.

Remarks on this clone: This sample also contains other DNA sequences that code for the same CDR3. The chain carries TRBV27 and TRBJ1-1; tentatively, D is TRBD1 (6 bases). From germline, CDR1 is MNHEY and CDR2 SMNVEV (reference sequence). Trimming left V 2 bases short and J 4 bases short, with 11 bases between. The CDR3 has 14 residues. CDR3 sequence reads: CASSLGQGSTEAFF. As DNA, the CDR3 is TGTGCCAGCAGTTTAGGTCAGGGGTCCACTGAAGCTTTCTTT.

In this sample, this clone turned up a few times. The J gene is TRBJ1-6, the V gene TRBV5-1, with 7 nucleotides matching TRBD1. The CDR3 totals 14 residues. Trimming cost V 1 base and J 14 bases; bases outside gene matches: 9. The germline CDR1 and CDR2 sequences are SGHRS and YFSETQ. CDR3 sequence reads: CASSLFDRDGSLHF. The CDR3 nucleotides are TGCGCCAGCAGCTTGTTCGACAGGGACGGATCCCTCCACTTT.

The chain combines TRBV7-2 with TRBJ2-2; D remains unclear. V was cut by 5 bases and J by 5 bases, with 12 bases left in between. The CDR3 covers 14 residues. Germline CDR1 and CDR2: SGHTA and FQGNSA. The CDR3 DNA follows: TGTGCCAGCAGCCCCGGGTTTAGGACCGGGGAGCTGTTTTTT. The encoded protein is CASSPGFRTGELFF.

This clone was found a few times. The chain combines TRBV2 with TRBJ2-7; TRBD1 matches at 7 bases. Germline CDR1 SNHLY, CDR2 FYNNEI. Germline trimming cut 8 bases from V and 0 bases from J; bases unmatched to any gene: 7. CDR3 length equals 14 residues. CDR3 nucleotides: TGTGCCAGCTTCGGACAGGTCAGCTCCTACGAGCAGTACTTC. Translating it yields CASFGQVSSYEQYF.

The genes are TRBV7-2 and TRBJ2-7; D uncertain. V gave up 2 bases and J gave up 2 bases, with 10 bases separating them. Germline CDR1 SGHTA, CDR2 FQGNSA. The CDR3 is 14 residues long. DNA of the CDR3: TGTGCCAGCAGCTTAAATCTAGAAACCTACGAGCAGTACTTC. Residues: CASSLNLETYEQYF. Full variable domain (remainder filled in from reference TRBV7-2 and TRBJ2-7): GAGVSQSPSNKVTEKGKDVELRCDPISGHTALYWYRQSLGQGLEFLIYFQGNSAPDKSGLPSDRFSAERTGGSVSTLTIQRTQQEDSAVYLCASSLNLETYEQYFGPGTRLTVT.

This clone was seen a handful of times. The rearrangement links TRBV2 to TRBJ2-3; 7 bases match TRBD2. From germline, CDR1 is SNHLY and CDR2 FYNNEI. This CDR3 has 17 amino acids. Unmatched junction bases numbered 10, after V lost 2 bases and J lost 2 bases. The CDR3 DNA is TGTGCCAGCAGTGAACGACGGACTAGAGGGGACACAGATACGCAGTATTTT. Translation: CASSERRTRGDTDTQYF.

The CDR3 nucleotides read TGCGCCAGCAGCCAAGAAGGGACTAGCGGTTACGAGCAGTACTTC. This translates into CASSQEGTSGYEQYF. The chain combines TRBV4-1 with TRBJ2-5; 11 bases are a match to TRBD2. TRBJ2-7 matches the DNA end more closely, so the J call is doubtful. This CDR3 region has 15 residues. CDR1 and CDR2 from the germline V gene are MGHRA and YSYEKL.

The chain recombines TRBV5-1 with TRBJ1-5; TRBD1 matches at 7 bases. The CDR3 spans 15 residues. V dropped 0 bases and J dropped 7; count of bases not matched to a gene: 7. CDR1 is SGHRS, CDR2 YFSETQ, per germline. This chain's CDR3 is CASSLEGAPGQPQHF. CDR3 nucleotides: TGCGCCAGCAGCTTGGAGGGGGCGCCGGGGCAGCCCCAGCATTTT. The variable domain in full, completed from reference TRBV5-1 and TRBJ1-5, reads KAGVTQTPRYLIKTRGQQVTLSCSPISGHRSVSWYQQTPGQGLQFLFEYFSETQRNKGNFPGRFSGRQFSNSRSEMNVSTLELGDSALYLCASSLEGAPGQPQHFGDGTRLSIL.

This chain links TRBV30 with TRBJ1-3; D ambiguous. Germline V CDR1 and CDR2: GTSNPN, SVGIG (reference sequence). V shed 5 bases and J shed 0 bases, with 14 bases lying between them. The CDR3 runs 15 residues. DNA for the CDR3: TGTGCCTGGGATAGATCACTAAGCTCTGGAAACACCATATATTTT. Encoded protein: CAWDRSLSSGNTIYF. Full variable domain (outside the CDR3, taken from reference TRBV30 and TRBJ1-3): SQTIHQWPATLVQPVGSPLSLECTVEGTSNPNLYWYRQAAGRGLQLLFYSVGIGQISSEVPQNLSASRPQDRQFILSSKKLLLSDSGFYLCAWDRSLSSGNTIYFGEGSWLTVV.

The chain uses TRBV6-1 and TRBJ1-6; no clear D. CDR3 length equals 16 residues. V lost 0 bases to trimming and J lost 10 bases, with 16 bases between them. The germline gives CDR1 MNHNS, CDR2 SASEGT. The CDR3 region has the DNA TGTGCCAGCAGTGAAGCGGGTCGAAGAGCGTGGTCACCCCTCCACTTT. It specifies CASSEAGRRAWSPLHF.